This T cell receptor (beta chain) is drawn from a study of cytomegalovirus exposure and HLA in healthy donors. Background on the study: A subsequent analysis reported that the 120 or so validation repertoires were produced on the same platform that had also been used for the roughly 670 first-cohort repertoires.

The CDR3 spans 16 residues. Looked up from germline, CDR1 is LGHNA and CDR2 is YNFKEQ. The V end was cut by 0 bases, the J end by 0 bases, with 9 bases between. This clone was seen just once. Sequencing used immunoSEQ multiplex PCR; TCRdb keeps in-frame clones, though not all of them. The profile shows about 65,000 clones, just over 90% of them singletons. The roughly 120-subject validation cohort, separate from the approximately 640-subject first cohort, included the donors. Sample: PBMCs. The chain is built from TRBV4-2 and TRBJ2-1; D is perhaps TRBD2 (6 bases). The receptor's source is a woman aged 18-29 years in good health and CMV-seronegative. Written as DNA, the CDR3 is TGTGCCAGCAGCCAAGAGGTGGGGGGCTCCTACAATGAGCAGTTCTTC. Its translation is CASSQEVGGSYNEQFF.